These T cell receptor beta chains were read from a single sample in a study of human T cells and chemical hapten exposure. TCRdb fed the RACE reads into MiXCR, producing one record per CDR3 protein. The data hold tens of thousands of distinct CDR3 sequences, with around 12% observed a single time. The sequenced sample was whole blood, obtained in connection with sensitization to the hapten diphenylcyclopropenone (DPC). The source is a man in his thirties or forties with alopecia areata. Some clones in this sample may be carry-over from other donors' samples. The CDR3 runs from the conserved cysteine through the conserved F or W. Each record gives: J gene, V gene, D gene, CDR3 protein. D genes are given only for firm matches.

TRBJ2-7,TRBV4-3,TRBD1,CASSQGWTGGTTVGYEQYF
TRBJ2-5,TRBV7-6,TRBD1,CASSWTGGRQETQYF
TRBJ2-5,TRBV3-1,TRBD2,CASSPEAVLAGGIKMETQYF
TRBJ1-2,TRBV4-3,TRBD1,CASRDRGQSSDGYTF
TRBJ2-7,TRBV4-1,NA,CASSHGLVGGGNEQYF
TRBJ2-6,TRBV4-3,TRBD1,CASTRLKGDRVAGANVLTF
TRBJ2-5,TRBV5-4,NA,CASSGKGGSYQETQYF
TRBJ2-1,TRBV28,TRBD2,CASSLAGGYNEQFF
TRBJ1-1,TRBV27,NA,CASSPWLNTEAFF
TRBJ1-6,TRBV5-6,TRBD1,CASSRRDSYNSPLHF
TRBJ1-1,TRBV5-1,TRBD1,CASSQGVEAFF
TRBJ1-5,TRBV12-5,TRBD1,CASGSRQGNQPQHF
TRBJ2-7,TRBV29-1,NA,CSVGGVGEQYF
TRBJ1-1,TRBV6-2/TRBV6-3,NA,CASSHRPGRSFPTEAFF
TRBJ1-2,TRBV2,NA,CASSGTEIGGYTF
TRBJ1-1,TRBV29-1,NA,CSVERPQGTEAFF
TRBJ1-5,TRBV9,TRBD1,CASSAGQVAHQPQHF